This TCR beta chain comes out of a study of T cell responses to AZD1222 COVID-19 vaccine. Germline V CDR1 and CDR2: SGHTA, FQGNSA. The CDR3 spans 12 residues. V shed 5 bases and J shed 6 bases, with 8 bases lying between them. Profiled with immunoSEQ multiplex PCR; TCRdb holds only in-frame clones, not every one. The sample records around 70,000 clones, roughly 85% being singletons. The sample in question was peripheral blood, obtained 28 days after the second AZD1222 dose. The chain is built from TRBV7-2 and TRBJ1-5; D uncertain. The sequence was collected from an adult who received the AZD1222 COVID-19 vaccine. The CDR3 DNA is TGTGCCAGCAGCCCCCGAGGTCAGCCCCAGCATTTT. Translating it yields CASSPRGQPQHF. The full variable domain, completed using reference TRBV7-2 and TRBJ1-5, is GAGVSQSPSNKVTEKGKDVELRCDPISGHTALYWYRQSLGQGLEFLIYFQGNSAPDKSGLPSDRFSAERTGGSVSTLTIQRTQQEDSAVYLCASSPRGQPQHFGDGTRLSIL.